This T cell receptor (beta chain) comes out of a study of cytomegalovirus exposure and HLA in healthy donors. Points from the study as a whole: The authors later linked a missense DCLRE1C variant to TCR beta V- and J-gene trimming.

Germline V gives CDR1 SGHRS, CDR2 YFSETQ. With 4 bases removed from V and 0 bases from J, the gap between germline ends came to 16 bases. The CDR3 has 17 amino acids. It was with 60 Vbeta and 13 Jbeta primers that the PCR ran. In the original processing: The count from a later analysis was about 80 million unique TCR beta chains, some 12 million of them shared. Measured with immunoSEQ multiplex PCR; TCRdb has only the in-frame clones, and not every one. The V and J calls and clone size were taken over from that table, and D and trimming were inferred from the DNA. This sample yields about 180,000 clones, of which 75% to 85% are seen a single time; roughly 5% belongs to the top ten. A remark on this clone: Its antigen remains unidentified.

This sequence was found in a young woman in good health and CMV-seropositive. V and J are TRBV5-1 and TRBJ2-2; D possibly corresponds to TRBD1 (6 bases). Specimen: PBMCs. In nucleotides, the CDR3 is TGCGCCAGCAGCCCGCAGACAGGCCCTGCGAACACCGGGGAGCTGTTTTTT. Translation: CASSPQTGPANTGELFF.